A single T cell receptor (beta chain) is shown here with its context. This clonotype is identified as medium-sized (0.01 to 0.1%). No antigen is known for it. The input lacks base qualities; no much larger clone sits a single base away. The sample belongs to a study of immune heterogeneity within non-small cell lung tumors (dated by TCRdb to between 2017 and 2018). About the full investigation: By histology, a handful of squamous cell carcinomas, around 10 non-squamous carcinomas and 1 tumor not otherwise specified were included. Whole-exome sequencing, RNA-seq and TCR beta repertoire sequencing were combined for multiple spatially distinct regions from each NSCLC tumor so that intratumoral immune heterogeneity could be examined. TCR repertoires were analyzed from around 57 tumor loci of approximately 16 patients, while transcriptome data covered only roughly 43 loci from more than 10 patients. Neoantigen binding to each patient's HLA alleles was predicted with netMHCpan-3.0 for mutant peptides of 8 to 11 amino acids.

Paper-wide results and their limitations: A statistically significant but moderate positive correlation (R roughly 0.33) was observed between local T-cell repertoire clonality and local tumor mutational burden. Within a patient, the same dominant CDR3B clonotypes appeared at multiple loci, but different tumor locations also contained unique high-frequency clones. High-frequency TCR beta clonotypes were found to be largely distinct between individual patients.

The TCR template was genomic DNA extracted from bulk tumor tissue, and around 610 ng of gDNA was amplified for each sample. Multiple biopsies per primary tumor were taken during surgery, spaced as far apart as possible within the tumor mass. The study cohort was described as untreated, and patients were newly diagnosed NSCLC cases undergoing curative surgery. The donors were roughly 15 patients with newly diagnosed non-small cell lung cancer who were having surgery with curative intent. A couple of independent pathologists reviewed the resected tumor masses. Only high-quality DNA and RNA samples were carried forward to sequencing. The TCR beta CDR3 region was amplified with a multiplex PCR system whose first round ran for roughly 11 cycles using 32 V-gene forward primers and 13 J-gene reverse primers. The first PCR round used a QIAGEN Multiplex PCR Kit, and the primer sequences were filed in Chinese patent CN105087789A. Illumina universal primers were attached in a second round of PCR run with the Phusion High-Fidelity PCR Kit. The TCR libraries underwent paired-end sequencing with a read length of 151 bp on the Illumina HiSeq X Ten platform. As for the original processing: Cutadapt was used to discard reads without multiplex PCR primers, PEAR merged the read pairs, and MiXCR with default settings called the CDR3 regions. Shannon entropy measured repertoire diversity, while clonality was calculated as one minus the Shannon entropy divided by the ln of the count of productive unique sequences. Clonotypes at a frequency of at least 0.5% were defined as dominant or high-frequency T-cell clones. TCRdb redid the processing of the public reads, applying fastp at Q25 and MiXCR, and retained in-frame beta chains. CDR3 protein sequences are deduplicated, and each keeps its most common genes and DNA. TCRdb's processing, not the authors' own work, is the source of the V and J calls. In all, the sample holds about 5,700 distinct CDR3 sequences, and approximately 22% of those were seen once. 9% to 10% of the sample rests with the top ten.

CDR1 and CDR2 are read off the germline V gene as MNHEY and SVGEGT. From cysteine to phenylalanine, the CDR3 is 15 amino acids long. Only CDR3 DNA remains: 45 bases, in frame from the first base. V and J lose 6 bases and 2 bases, and a span of 13 bases separates them. The sequence links TRBV6-2 or TRBV6-3 to TRBJ2-2; the D gene is perhaps TRBD1 or TRBD2, as each covers 6 bases. The sequenced material came from lung tumor tissue. This receptor was obtained from a woman in her sixties or seventies with non-small cell lung cancer. CDR3 protein: CASRKGGLNTGELFF. The nucleotides read TGTGCCAGCAGAAAAGGGGGGCTTAACACCGGGGAGCTGTTTTTT.